This TCR beta chain is drawn from a study of blood T cell repertoires in COVID-19. As for the study in general: Whether acute or convalescent, the COVID-19 samples came from the United States, Italy and Spain. T cells, B-cell-depleted T cells, or PBMCs supplied cDNA or gDNA.

Authors' data handling: Amplified reference gene primers provided the basis for estimating nucleated cell counts. Generated by immunoSEQ multiplex PCR, the TCRdb table keeps only in-frame clones and is missing some. That table furnishes V, J and clone size, whereas the DNA furnished D and trimming. Of tens of thousands of clones in the sample, about 90% were seen once. Germline CDR1 LGHNA, CDR2 YSLEER. CDR3 length: 15 amino acids. Deletions cut 8 bases from V and 7 bases from J, with 21 bases between. The specimen sequenced was peripheral blood. The chain is built from TRBV4-3 and TRBJ2-1; D possibly corresponds to TRBD2 (5 bases). This TCR was sampled from a man in his fifties or sixties with acute or convalescent COVID-19. The CDR3: CASCLEGGGGNEQFF. Written as DNA, the CDR3 is TGCGCCAGCTGTTTGGAAGGAGGAGGTGGGAATGAGCAGTTCTTC.